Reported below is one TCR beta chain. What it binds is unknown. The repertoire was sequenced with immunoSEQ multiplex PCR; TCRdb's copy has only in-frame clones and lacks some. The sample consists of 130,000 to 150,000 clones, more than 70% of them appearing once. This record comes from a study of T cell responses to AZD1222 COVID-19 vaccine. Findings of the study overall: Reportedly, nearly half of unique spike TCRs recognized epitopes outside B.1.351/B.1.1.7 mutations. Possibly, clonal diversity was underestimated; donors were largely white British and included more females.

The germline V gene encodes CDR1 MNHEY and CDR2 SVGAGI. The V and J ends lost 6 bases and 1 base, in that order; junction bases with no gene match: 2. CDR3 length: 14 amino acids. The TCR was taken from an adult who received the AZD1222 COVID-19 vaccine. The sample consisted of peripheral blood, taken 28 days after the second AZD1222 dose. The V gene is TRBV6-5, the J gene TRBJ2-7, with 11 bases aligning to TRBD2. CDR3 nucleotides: TGTGCCAGCAGCCTAGCGGGAGGTTCCTACGAGCAGTACTTC. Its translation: CASSLAGGSYEQYF.